This T cell receptor (beta chain) was sequenced for a study of cytomegalovirus exposure and HLA in healthy donors. This clone was counted a single time. Trimming at V came to 3 bases and at J to 7 bases, leaving 8 bases not matched to a gene. This CDR3 contains 14 residues. CDR1 and CDR2 from the germline V gene are SQVTM and ANQGSEA. Libraries were prepared by immunoSEQ multiplex PCR; TCRdb keeps only in-frame clonotypes and omits some of them. This table has approximately 54,000 clones, around 90% appearing once. The sequencing sample was made of PBMCs. This clonotype was obtained from a woman under 30 in good health and CMV-seropositive. V is TRBV29-1 and J is TRBJ2-1, with 8 bases matching TRBD2. Here the CDR3 DNA reads TGCAGCGTTGATAGCGGGGCCGCTCAAAATGAGCAGTTCTTC. Residues: CSVDSGAAQNEQFF.